The 17 T cell receptor beta chains listed next were all sequenced from one sample in a study of shared clonotypes between healthy human individuals (dated by TCRdb to the early 2020s). For the CD8 naive samples, CD45RO-negative cells were positively selected for CCR7, yielding a CD45RA+CCR7+ population from which TemRA cells were excluded. To prepare the library, the immunoSEQ multiplex PCR assay was applied. TCRdb limited this immuneACCESS table to in-frame rearrangements with V and J called. A share of clones is missing; checked studies link under half to unresolved V genes, and the rest is unexplained. For this sample there are roughly 570,000 clones; roughly 98% appear just once. In total, the top ten clones hold 0.25% to 0.35% of the sample. Sequenced: naive CD8+ T cells sorted from blood. In light of the paper, this sample's cell subset or site label describes: CD45RA+CCR7+. The receptors were sampled from a man aged 25 to 40 in good health.

The V gene is TRBV5-4, the J gene TRBJ1-2; D may be TRBD1 (6 bases). Trimming left V 5 bases short and J 4 bases short, with 18 bases between. This CDR3 contains 15 residues. The germline V gene encodes CDR1 SGHNT and CDR2 YYREEE (reference sequence). CDR3 sequence reads: CASSYFGGAIYGYTF. CDR3 in DNA: TGTGCCAGCAGTTACTTTGGGGGCGCGATCTATGGCTACACCTTC.

The chain couples TRBV29-1 to TRBJ2-7, with D unclear. Germline loops: CDR1 SQVTM, CDR2 ANQGSEA. The CDR3 is 12 amino acids. Trimming shortened V by 7 bases and J by 3 bases, and 13 bases separated the two germline ends. The CDR3 coding sequence is TGCAGCGCCAAGCAGCTTGGCTACGAGCAGTACTTC. Encoded protein: CSAKQLGYEQYF.

J is TRBJ2-7 and V is TRBV10-3; 10 bases fit TRBD1. This CDR3 spans 15 amino acids. Germline-derived CDR1 and CDR2 are ENHRY and SYGVKD. J lost 3 bases, V lost 7 bases, and 9 bases had no gene match. CDR3 residues: CAIMTRDRGFYEQYF. DNA for the CDR3: TGTGCCATCATGACCCGGGACAGGGGATTCTACGAGCAGTACTTC.

V gene TRBV18 combines with J gene TRBJ2-7, with a weak D call TRBD2 (5 bases). Trimming took off 4 bases at V and 2 bases at J, with 12 bases between the two ends. The CDR3 spans 14 residues. The V gene's germline CDR1 is KGHSH and CDR2 LQKENI. In nucleotides, the CDR3 is TGTGCCAGCTCACTACGCGACGGGGCCTACGAGCAGTACTTC. This gives the protein CASSLRDGAYEQYF.

The rearrangement links TRBV28 to TRBJ2-5; perhaps TRBD2 as D (6 bases). The CDR3 loop spans 15 amino acids. V was pared by 5 bases and J by 1 base, with 14 bases between. From germline, CDR1 is MDHEN and CDR2 SYDVKM. In DNA, the CDR3 is TGTGCCAGCAGTCCAAAGACTAGACCCCAAGAGACCCAGTACTTC. Encoded protein: CASSPKTRPQETQYF.

This chain uses TRBV13 with TRBJ2-1; 8 nucleotides match TRBD2. The CDR3 sequence is 18 residues long. V shed 2 bases, J shed 12 bases, and the junction held 21 bases outside the gene matches. Per the germline V gene, CDR1 is PRHDT and CDR2 is FYEKMQ (reference sequence). CDR3 protein: CASSLPILTGTSRQAQFF. The CDR3 region has the DNA TGTGCCAGCAGCTTACCCATTTTGACTGGGACTAGTCGCCAGGCGCAGTTCTTC.

The genes are TRBV4-3 and TRBJ1-1, with D perhaps matching TRBD1 (6 bases). Trimming cost V 0 bases and J 5 bases, with 10 bases left between them. The CDR3 runs to 14 residues. Germline lookup yields CDR1 LGHNA and CDR2 YSLEER. The CDR3 reads CASSQDRGGTEAFF. DNA of the CDR3: TGCGCCAGCAGCCAAGACAGGGGTGGGACTGAAGCTTTCTTT.

The rearrangement links TRBV7-6 to TRBJ2-1; 8 bases are a match to TRBD2. The germline CDR1 and CDR2 sequences are SGHVS and FNYEAQ. The CDR3 length is 17 residues. V was clipped by 4 bases and J by 4 bases; unmatched bases: 12. The CDR3: CASSSVLSGNDYNEQFF. CDR3 bases: TGTGCCAGCAGCTCCGTTCTTAGCGGGAATGATTACAATGAGCAGTTCTTC.

The chain couples TRBV11-2 to TRBJ2-3; the D gene is possibly TRBD2 (7 bases). The germline gives CDR1 SGHAT, CDR2 FQNNGV. This CDR3 region has 17 residues. V was pared by 2 bases and J by 2 bases, with 17 bases between. CDR3 region: CASSLRDWGGTTDTQYF. CDR3 coding DNA: TGTGCCAGCAGCTTACGGGACTGGGGGGGCACCACAGATACGCAGTATTTT. Using reference TRBV11-2 and TRBJ2-3 for the parts outside the CDR3, the full variable domain is EAGVAQSPRYKIIEKRQSVAFWCNPISGHATLYWYQQILGQGPKLLIQFQNNGVVDDSQLPKDRFSAERLKGVDSTLKIQPAKLEDSAVYLCASSLRDWGGTTDTQYFGPGTRLTVL.

The chain has TRBV6-1 and TRBJ1-2; 7 bases line up with TRBD1. V dropped 7 bases and J dropped 4; count of bases not matched to a gene: 6. This CDR3 has 13 amino acids. Per the germline V gene, CDR1 is MNHNS and CDR2 is SASEGT. CDR3 DNA: TGTGCCAGCAATACAGGGGCTGGCTATGGCTACACCTTC. It codes for CASNTGAGYGYTF.

This chain uses TRBV7-9 with TRBJ2-4, with D perhaps TRBD2 (5 bases). With 10 bases removed from V and 1 base from J, the gap between germline ends came to 8 bases. The CDR3 is 12 amino acids. Germline CDR1 and CDR2: SEHNR and FQNEAQ (reference sequence). In nucleotides, the CDR3 is TGTGCCATACGAGGGGCCAAAAACATTCAGTACTTC. Amino acid sequence: CAIRGAKNIQYF.

The chain employs TRBV20-1 and TRBJ2-7, with D maybe TRBD1 (6 bases). The CDR3 extends over 11 amino acids. Germline V CDR1 and CDR2: DFQATT, SNEGSKA (reference sequence). Between the trimmed V and J ends, which lost 7 bases and 6 bases, there was a span of 13 bases. The CDR3 spells CSVRQAGEQYF. In DNA, the CDR3 is TGCAGTGTCCGACAGGCCGGCGAGCAGTACTTC.

The chain combines TRBV5-1 with TRBJ2-6; D is perhaps TRBD2 (6 bases). The CDR3 consists of 16 residues. The V end was cut by 5 bases, the J end by 0 bases, with 12 bases between. Germline CDR1 is SGHRS and CDR2 is YFSETQ. CDR3 amino acids: CASSRDSNSGANVLTF. In DNA form, the CDR3 reads TGCGCCAGCAGTCGGGACTCCAACTCTGGGGCCAACGTCCTGACTTTC.

The chain couples TRBV10-3 to TRBJ2-5; D is possibly TRBD2 (5 bases). The CDR3 is made up of 15 amino acids. Per germline, CDR1 ENHRY and CDR2 SYGVKD. The V gene lost 3 bases and the J gene lost 1 base, with 12 bases spanning the gap. CDR3 nucleotides: TGTGCCATCAGTGACCCTGGACTGATCCAAGAGACCCAGTACTTC. Encoded protein: CAISDPGLIQETQYF.

This chain uses TRBV28 with TRBJ2-4; no clear D. The CDR3 loop spans 12 amino acids. CDR1 and CDR2 from the germline V gene are MDHEN and SYDVKM. V lost 5 bases, J lost 8 bases, and 10 bases lay in between. The CDR3 reads CASSRDVDIQYF. In nucleotides, the CDR3 is TGTGCCAGCAGTCGCGACGTGGACATTCAGTACTTC.

As for this clone: At the DNA level, this CDR3 is encoded by other sequences in the same sample as well. The chain uses TRBV15 and TRBJ2-2, with 7 bases fitting TRBD2. The CDR3 runs to 14 residues. The germline V gene encodes CDR1 LNHNV and CDR2 YYDKDF (reference sequence). V shed 0 bases, J shed 6 bases, and the junction held 1 base outside the gene matches. The CDR3 DNA reads as TGTGCCACCAGCAGAGACCGGGGGGCCGGGGAGCTGTTTTTT. It translates to CATSRDRGAGELFF. The full variable domain, with the rest looked up from reference TRBV15 and TRBJ2-2, is DAMVIQNPRYQVTQFGKPVTLSCSQTLNHNVMYWYQQKSSQAPKLLFHYYDKDFNNEADTPDNFQSRRPNTSFCFLDIRSPGLGDTAMYLCATSRDRGAGELFFGEGSRLTVL.

The CDR3 nucleotides read TGTGCCAGTAGGATCGGGGTCGGGGGCAATCAGCCCCAGCATTTT. Translation: CASRIGVGGNQPQHF. This chain connects TRBV19 to TRBJ1-5; no clear D. V gave up 6 bases and J gave up 2 bases, with 14 bases separating them. The CDR3 length is 15 residues. Germline values: CDR1 LNHDA, CDR2 SQIVND (reference sequence). Full variable domain (missing parts from reference TRBV19 and TRBJ1-5): DGGITQSPKYLFRKEGQNVTLSCEQNLNHDAMYWYRQDPGQGLRLIYYSQIVNDFQKGDIAEGYSVSREKKESFPLTVTSAQKNPTAFYLCASRIGVGGNQPQHFGDGTRLSIL.